The clone carrying this TCR beta chain has a count of ten or more. Attached unique molecular identifiers marked individual cDNA molecules. One entry per CDR3 protein, called by TCRdb with MiXCR from the 5' RACE reads. The sample holds some 30,000 distinct CDR3 sequences, under 4.5% seen once. V was trimmed by 4 bases and J by 2 bases, leaving 11 bases between them. The CDR3 extends over 14 amino acids. Germline lookup yields CDR1 LNHDA and CDR2 SQIVND (reference sequence). The sample originates from a study of early T cells in non-severe SARS-CoV-2 infection. The V gene is TRBV19, the J gene TRBJ1-2, with D perhaps TRBD1 (5 bases). The TCR comes from an adult who was a healthcare worker with PCR-confirmed SARS-CoV-2 infection or an uninfected control (not recorded which). The sequencing input was whole blood. CDR3 amino acids: CASSTNEGNYGYTF. The CDR3 DNA follows: TGTGCCAGTAGTACCAACGAGGGGAACTATGGCTACACCTTC.